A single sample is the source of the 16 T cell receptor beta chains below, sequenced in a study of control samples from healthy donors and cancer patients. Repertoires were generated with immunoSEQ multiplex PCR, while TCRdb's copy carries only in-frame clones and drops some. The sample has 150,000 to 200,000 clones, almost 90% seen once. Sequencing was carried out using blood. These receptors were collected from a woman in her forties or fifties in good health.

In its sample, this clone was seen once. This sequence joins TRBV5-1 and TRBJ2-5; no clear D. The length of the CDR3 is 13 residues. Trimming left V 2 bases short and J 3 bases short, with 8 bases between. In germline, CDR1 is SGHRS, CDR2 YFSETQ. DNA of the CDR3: TGCGCCAGCAGCTTCGGCGACGAAGAGACCCAGTACTTC. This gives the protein CASSFGDEETQYF.

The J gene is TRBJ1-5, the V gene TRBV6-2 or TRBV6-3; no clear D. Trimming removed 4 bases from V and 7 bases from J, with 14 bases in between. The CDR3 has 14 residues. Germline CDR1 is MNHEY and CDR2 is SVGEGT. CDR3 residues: CASSSFGPGQPQHF. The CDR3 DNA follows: TGTGCCAGCAGTTCGTTTGGTCCGGGCCAGCCCCAGCATTTT.

The CDR3 is CSTRTSGGAGEQFF. The CDR3 region has the DNA TGCAGCACCCGGACTAGCGGGGGGGCCGGTGAGCAGTTCTTC. The chain links TRBV29-1 to TRBJ2-1, with 15 bases identical to TRBD2. Per the germline V gene, CDR1 is SQVTM and CDR2 is ANQGSEA. The CDR3 is 14 amino acids. The trim removed 8 bases at V and 9 bases at J, leaving 8 bases unmatched.

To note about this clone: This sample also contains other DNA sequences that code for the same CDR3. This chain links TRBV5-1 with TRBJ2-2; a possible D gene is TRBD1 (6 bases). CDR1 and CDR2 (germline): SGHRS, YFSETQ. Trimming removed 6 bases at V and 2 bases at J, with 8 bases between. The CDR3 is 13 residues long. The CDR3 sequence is CASKDSNTGELFF. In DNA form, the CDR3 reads TGCGCCAGCAAGGACAGTAACACCGGGGAGCTGTTTTTT. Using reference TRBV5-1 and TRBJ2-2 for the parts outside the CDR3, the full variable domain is KAGVTQTPRYLIKTRGQQVTLSCSPISGHRSVSWYQQTPGQGLQFLFEYFSETQRNKGNFPGRFSGRQFSNSRSEMNVSTLELGDSALYLCASKDSNTGELFFGEGSRLTVL.

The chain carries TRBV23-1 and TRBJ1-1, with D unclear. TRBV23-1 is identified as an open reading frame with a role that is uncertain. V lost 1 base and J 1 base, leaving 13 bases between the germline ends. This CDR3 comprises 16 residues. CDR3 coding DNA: TGCGCCAGCAGTCAATGGGGTTTGGCTAAGAACACTGAAGCTTTCTTT. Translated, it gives CASSQWGLAKNTEAFF.

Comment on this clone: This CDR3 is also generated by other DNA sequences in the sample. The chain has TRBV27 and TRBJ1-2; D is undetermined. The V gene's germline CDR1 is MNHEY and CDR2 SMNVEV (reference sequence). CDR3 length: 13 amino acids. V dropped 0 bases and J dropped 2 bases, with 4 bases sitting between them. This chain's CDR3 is CASSLSGNYGYTF. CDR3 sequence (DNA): TGTGCCAGCAGTTTATCAGGGAACTATGGCTACACCTTC.

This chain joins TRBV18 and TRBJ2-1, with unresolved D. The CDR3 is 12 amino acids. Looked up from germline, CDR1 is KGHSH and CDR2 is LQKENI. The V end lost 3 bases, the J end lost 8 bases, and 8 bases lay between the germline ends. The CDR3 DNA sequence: TGTGCCAGCTCACCCGGCAGGTATGAGCAGTTCTTC. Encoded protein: CASSPGRYEQFF.

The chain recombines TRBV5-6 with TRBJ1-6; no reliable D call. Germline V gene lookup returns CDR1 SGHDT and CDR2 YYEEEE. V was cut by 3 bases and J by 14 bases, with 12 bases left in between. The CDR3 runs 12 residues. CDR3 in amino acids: CASSSGGLALHF. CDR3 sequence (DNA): TGTGCCAGCAGCTCCGGCGGTTTGGCCCTCCACTTT.

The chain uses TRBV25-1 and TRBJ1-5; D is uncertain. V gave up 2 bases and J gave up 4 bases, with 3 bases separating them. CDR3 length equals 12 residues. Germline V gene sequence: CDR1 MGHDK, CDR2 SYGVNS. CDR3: CASSEPNQPQHF. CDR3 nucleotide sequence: TGTGCCAGCAGTGAACCAAATCAGCCCCAGCATTTT.

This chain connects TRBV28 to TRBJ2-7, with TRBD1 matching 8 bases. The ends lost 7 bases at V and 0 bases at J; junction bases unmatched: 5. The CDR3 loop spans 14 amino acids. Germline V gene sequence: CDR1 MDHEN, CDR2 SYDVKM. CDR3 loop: CASIPGQGSYEQYF. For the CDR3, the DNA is TGTGCCAGCATCCCAGGACAGGGCTCCTACGAGCAGTACTTC.

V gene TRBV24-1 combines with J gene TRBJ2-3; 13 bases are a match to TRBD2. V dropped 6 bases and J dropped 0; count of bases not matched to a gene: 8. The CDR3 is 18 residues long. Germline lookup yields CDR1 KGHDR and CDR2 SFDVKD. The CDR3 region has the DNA TGTGCCACCAGTCGGACTAGCGGGAGCCTAGCCAGCACAGATACGCAGTATTTT. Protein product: CATSRTSGSLASTDTQYF.

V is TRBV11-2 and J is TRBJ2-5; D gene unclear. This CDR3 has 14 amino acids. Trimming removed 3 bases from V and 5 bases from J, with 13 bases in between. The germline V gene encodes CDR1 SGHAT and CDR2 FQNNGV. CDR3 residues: CASSLTANGETQYF. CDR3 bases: TGTGCCAGCAGCTTGACCGCTAATGGGGAGACCCAGTACTTC.

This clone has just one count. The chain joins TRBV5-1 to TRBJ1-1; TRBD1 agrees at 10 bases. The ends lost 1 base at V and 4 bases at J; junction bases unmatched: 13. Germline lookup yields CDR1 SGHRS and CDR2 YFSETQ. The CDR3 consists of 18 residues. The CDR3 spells CASSLRQGATQGITEAFF. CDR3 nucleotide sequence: TGCGCCAGCAGCTTGCGACAGGGGGCCACTCAGGGGATCACTGAAGCTTTCTTT.

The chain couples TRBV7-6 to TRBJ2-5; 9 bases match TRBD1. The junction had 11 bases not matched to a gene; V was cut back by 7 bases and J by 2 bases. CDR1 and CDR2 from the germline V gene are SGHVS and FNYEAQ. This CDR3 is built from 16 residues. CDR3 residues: CASTLGGDRGQETQYF. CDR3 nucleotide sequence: TGTGCCAGCACCCTTGGAGGTGACAGGGGGCAAGAGACCCAGTACTTC.

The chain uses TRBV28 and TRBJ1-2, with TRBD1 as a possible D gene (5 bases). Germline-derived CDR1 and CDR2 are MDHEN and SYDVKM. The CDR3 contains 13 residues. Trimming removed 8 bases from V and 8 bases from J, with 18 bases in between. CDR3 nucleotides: TGTGCCAGCCTGGGGCCTCTAGGATCCGGCTACACCTTC. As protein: CASLGPLGSGYTF.

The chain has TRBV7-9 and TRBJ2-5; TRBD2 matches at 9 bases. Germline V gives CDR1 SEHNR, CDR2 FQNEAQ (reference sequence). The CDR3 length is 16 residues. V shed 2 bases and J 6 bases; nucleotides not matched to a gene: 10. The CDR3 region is CASSLWSSGRLQTQYF. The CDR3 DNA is TGTGCCAGCAGCTTATGGAGTAGCGGGAGATTGCAGACCCAGTACTTC.